This TCR beta chain was sequenced in a study of cytomegalovirus exposure and HLA in healthy donors. Primers: 60 Vbeta forward and 13 Jbeta reverse. Some clones are missing from TCRdb's copy, which holds only in-frame ones; the method was immunoSEQ multiplex PCR. The sample lists about 160,000 clones, 70% to 85% occurring once. Germline CDR1 LNHDA, CDR2 SQIVND (reference sequence). The ends lost 4 bases at V and 7 bases at J; junction bases unmatched: 8. The CDR3 has 14 residues. The TCR comes from a man aged 25 to 40 in good health and CMV-seropositive. The chain is built from TRBV19 and TRBJ2-7; 9 nucleotides line up with TRBD1. Sequenced input: PBMCs. CDR3 bases: TGTGCCAGTAGTACTCGGGACAGGGTAATGGAGCAGTACTTC. As protein: CASSTRDRVMEQYF. Filled out from reference TRBV19 and TRBJ2-7, the complete variable domain reads DGGITQSPKYLFRKEGQNVTLSCEQNLNHDAMYWYRQDPGQGLRLIYYSQIVNDFQKGDIAEGYSVSREKKESFPLTVTSAQKNPTAFYLCASSTRDRVMEQYFGPGTRLTVT.